This TCR beta chain emerged from a study of PD-1 blockade in classical Hodgkin lymphoma. Study results and limitations: Compared with healthy donors, newly diagnosed patients reportedly showed lower baseline TCR diversity. By C4D1, diversity of CD4+ TCRs had risen significantly, whereas that of CD8+ TCRs had not. Any patient who commenced nivolumab under 1 year after ASCT was excluded.

In regard to this clone: The antigen remains undetermined.

The CDR3 totals 17 residues. The ends were cut back, 0 bases at V and 7 bases at J, with 19 bases in the middle. Germline V gene sequence: CDR1 LGHNA, CDR2 YNFKEQ. The data were produced by immunoSEQ multiplex PCR, yet TCRdb's version contains in-frame clones alone and is incomplete. The repertoire consists of fewer than 50,000 clones, with roughly 78% occurring once and the leading ten covering over 35%. Time point given: cycle 4 day 1 (C4D1), after 6 weeks of nivolumab. All patients relapsed after autologous stem cell transplantation, and brentuximab vedotin exposure varied. The TCR comes from a human donor with classical Hodgkin lymphoma. The gene calls are TRBV4-2 and TRBJ2-1, with D hard to call. This sample comprised peripheral blood mononuclear cells (PBMCs), obtained before the fourth cycle of nivolumab. CDR3 region: CASSQEPLRARWNEQFF. For the CDR3, the DNA is TGTGCCAGCAGCCAAGAGCCCCTACGGGCCCGATGGAATGAGCAGTTCTTC.